This T cell receptor (beta chain) was captured by sequencing in a study of T cells in Graves' hyperthyroidism and ophthalmopathy. Overall study results and limits: The model foresaw ophthalmopathy a median about 6.1 months prior to onset. The majority of expanded thyroid clonotypes above 0.001 also appeared in blood.

Concerning this clonotype itself: The antigen is undetermined.

The germline CDR1 and CDR2 sequences are SNHLY and FYNNEI. Trimming at V came to 2 bases and at J to 2 bases, leaving 8 bases not matched to a gene. There are 16 residues in the CDR3. Amplification yielded TCR beta CDR3 regions, with RNA transcripts as the source. HTBI primers were the set used in a first-round RT-PCR of the TCR CDR3. Each CDR3 protein is one row after TCRdb ran MiXCR on the multiplex PCR reads. This sample has 660,000 or so distinct CDR3 sequences; 40% to 55% occur once, and the top ten carry more than 7%. The chain couples TRBV2 to TRBJ1-2; 7 bases align to TRBD1. The sequenced sample was peripheral blood or thyroid tissue (not recorded which). The source of this sequence is an adult man with Graves' disease, either hyperthyroidism or ophthalmopathy (not recorded which). Here the CDR3 DNA reads TGTGCCAGCAGTGAATTTATACAGGGGAACAACTATGGCTACACCTTC. Translated: CASSEFIQGNNYGYTF.